These 10 T cell receptor beta chains originate from one sample sequenced in a study of shared clonotypes between healthy human individuals. Using immunoSEQ multiplex PCR, the repertoire was profiled, and TCRdb retains in-frame clones only, with some absent. The data contain millions of clones, 93% of them seen just once; the ten biggest clones take up about 0.37%. The sequenced material came from naive CD4+ T cells from PBMCs. Subset specified: CD45RA+ positively selected. These receptors were obtained from a man between 18 and 35 years old in good health. Some clones in this sample may be carry-over from other donors' samples.

This sequence joins TRBV9 and TRBJ2-5, with unresolved D. The CDR3 contains 14 residues. Per germline, CDR1 SGDLS and CDR2 YYNGEE. The ends were cut back, 4 bases at V and 2 bases at J, with 12 bases in the middle. The CDR3 DNA follows: TGTGCCAGCAGCCCCCGCCCCATGCAAGAGACCCAGTACTTC. Protein sequence: CASSPRPMQETQYF.

V is TRBV28 and J is TRBJ1-2; the D is unclear. The V and J ends lost 6 bases and 4 bases respectively, with 12 bases between them. Germline V gives CDR1 MDHEN, CDR2 SYDVKM. The CDR3 runs 13 residues. The chain's CDR3 is CASRLRSGYGYTF. DNA of the CDR3: TGTGCCAGCAGGCTCCGTTCAGGCTATGGCTACACCTTC.

The count of this clone is one. The chain links TRBV18 to TRBJ1-5, with 8 positions matching TRBD1. The CDR3 consists of 14 residues. Looked up from germline, CDR1 is KGHSH and CDR2 is LQKENI. Unmatched junction bases numbered 2, after V lost 4 bases and J lost 3 bases. CDR3 amino acids: CASSRTGYNQPQHF. The CDR3 bases are TGTGCCAGCTCACGGACAGGGTACAATCAGCCCCAGCATTTT.

V and J are TRBV27 and TRBJ2-7; no clear D. Germline CDR1 reads MNHEY; CDR2 reads SMNVEV (reference sequence). The V gene lost 6 bases and the J gene lost 3 bases, with 12 bases spanning the gap. The CDR3 is 13 residues long. CDR3 in amino acids: CASSRTLGYEQYF. CDR3 DNA: TGTGCCAGCAGCCGGACGTTGGGCTACGAGCAGTACTTC.

This clone was observed a few times. This chain joins TRBV30 and TRBJ1-1; no clear D gene. Trimming pared 1 base from V and 4 bases from J, leaving 7 bases between. The germline gives CDR1 GTSNPN, CDR2 SVGIG (reference sequence). This CDR3 has 12 residues. The CDR3 bases are TGTGCCTGGAGTGGGTCAGCCACTGAAGCTTTCTTT. Its translation is CAWSGSATEAFF.

V gene TRBV7-9 combines with J gene TRBJ2-5; the D is unclear. Germline lookup yields CDR1 SEHNR and CDR2 FQNEAQ (reference sequence). V was cut by 4 bases and J by 10 bases, with 16 bases left in between. The CDR3 is 13 amino acids. The CDR3 region is CASSSMGALSQYF. The CDR3 DNA reads as TGTGCCAGCAGCTCCATGGGCGCGTTGAGCCAGTACTTC.

The chain employs TRBV10-3 and TRBJ2-7; 8 bases line up with TRBD1. The V gene end was trimmed by 5 bases and the J gene end by 6 bases; junction bases not matched to a gene: 3. The CDR3 length is 12 residues. CDR1 and CDR2 (germline): ENHRY, SYGVKD. The CDR3 DNA reads TGTGCCATCAGTCGACAGGGGACCGAGCAGTACTTC. Its protein is CAISRQGTEQYF.

The V call is TRBV7-2, the J call TRBJ2-1; TRBD2 matches at 8 bases. Trimming took 1 base from V and 10 from J; bases not matched to a gene: 9. Germline assignment: CDR1 SGHTA and CDR2 FQGNSA. The CDR3 length is 15 residues. The CDR3: CASSLVAGGGGEQFF. The CDR3 nucleotides read TGTGCCAGCAGCTTAGTGGCGGGAGGCGGGGGGGAGCAGTTCTTC.

The V call is TRBV9, the J call TRBJ2-2; D may be TRBD1 (5 bases). The V end was cut by 4 bases, the J end by 4 bases, with 20 bases between. Germline V CDR1 and CDR2: SGDLS, YYNGEE. The CDR3 has 17 amino acids. In nucleotides, the CDR3 is TGTGCCAGCAGCCTAAGGGGTGACGTCCCCTTCACCGGGGAGCTGTTTTTT. It specifies CASSLRGDVPFTGELFF.

This clone has only a few counts. V is TRBV28 and J is TRBJ2-7, with D maybe TRBD2 (6 bases). The CDR3 sequence is 14 residues long. The germline V and J ends were trimmed by 7 bases and 1 base, with 14 bases remaining between them. CDR1 and CDR2 from the germline V gene are MDHEN and SYDVKM. CDR3 DNA sequence: TGTGCCAGCATCGACTCCGGGGGTTCCTACGAGCAGTACTTC. Its translation: CASIDSGGSYEQYF.